This record concerns one T cell receptor (beta chain) sequence. Its antigen is not identified. Measured with immunoSEQ multiplex PCR; TCRdb has only the in-frame clones, and not every one. This table has 20,000 to 25,000 clones, more than 65% appearing once. These data are taken from a study of neoadjuvant nivolumab and ipilimumab in lung cancer. Overall study findings and caveats: Only two of four nivolumab-treated tumors gained richness and clonality by surgery. A small number of samples were TCR sequenced.

Germline values: CDR1 LGHNA, CDR2 YSLEER. V lost 1 base, J lost 0 bases, and 16 bases lay in between. The CDR3 covers 18 residues. Sequenced here: peripheral blood, sampled before neoadjuvant nivolumab, alone or with ipilimumab. The sequence derives from an adult with non-small cell lung cancer. This chain links TRBV4-3 with TRBJ1-3, with TRBD1 as a possible D gene (5 bases). The CDR3 sequence: CASSQGPGLDLSGNTIYF. The DNA for the CDR3 is TGCGCCAGCAGCCAAGGGCCGGGACTGGACCTCTCTGGAAACACCATATATTTT.